Each of the 11 T cell receptor beta chains below was sequenced from the same sample in a study of response to subunit inactivated influenza vaccine. TCRdb recomputed calls from the RT-PCR reads with MiXCR, one row per CDR3 protein. Here the sample spans 150,000 to 200,000 distinct CDR3 sequences, 9.2% being singletons. The sequences come from non-naive T cells sorted from PBMCs, collected on the day of vaccination. The receptors shown here come from a man aged 50-60 years who received an inactivated influenza vaccine.

V usage is TRBV12-3 or TRBV12-4 and J usage is TRBJ2-5, with unresolved D. The V end lost 6 bases, the J end lost 1 base, and 9 bases lay between the germline ends. The CDR3 is 13 residues long. CDR3 sequence (DNA): TGTGCCAGCAGCTCATCCACCCAAGAGACCCAGTACTTC. It translates to CASSSSTQETQYF.

This clonotype was counted between two and nine times. This rearrangement joins TRBV6-2 or TRBV6-3 to TRBJ2-3; D may be TRBD1 or TRBD2 (6 bases each). CDR1 is MNHEY and CDR2 is SVGEGT in the germline V gene. Trimming removed 3 bases at V and 1 base at J, with 14 bases between. The CDR3 sequence is 16 residues long. The CDR3 protein is CASSYFGGQGTDTQYF. Here the CDR3 DNA reads TGTGCCAGCAGTTATTTCGGGGGCCAGGGCACAGATACGCAGTATTTT.

This clonotype was recorded a few times. For the CDR3, the DNA is TGCAGTGCTAGTGAACCTTTGGGCAACTATGGCTACACCTTC. Translation gives CSASEPLGNYGYTF. The rearrangement links TRBV20-1 to TRBJ1-2; the D is unclear. The CDR3 loop spans 14 amino acids. Per germline, CDR1 DFQATT and CDR2 SNEGSKA (reference sequence). Trimming shortened V by 3 bases and J by 2 bases, and 13 bases separated the two germline ends.

V is TRBV12-3 or TRBV12-4 and J is TRBJ2-3; 9 nucleotides match TRBD2. V lost 7 bases and J lost 4; bases outside the gene matches: 9. The CDR3 contains 15 residues. CDR3 nucleotides: TGTGCCAGCACCCTAATGGGACTAGCCGCAGATACGCAGTATTTT. It is translated as CASTLMGLAADTQYF.

This clonotype has more than one count but fewer than ten. The chain links TRBV20-1 to TRBJ2-4; no definite D call. CDR1 is DFQATT, CDR2 SNEGSKA, per germline (reference sequence). With 1 base removed from V and 2 bases from J, the gap between germline ends came to 6 bases. This CDR3 comprises 13 residues. CDR3 DNA: TGCAGTGCTAGAGTATTGTCCAAAAACATTCAGTACTTC. Translating gives CSARVLSKNIQYF.

Of note for this clonotype: A much larger clone is a single base away; this may be a read error. The chain recombines TRBV7-9 with TRBJ2-1; D is undetermined. The germline V and J ends were trimmed by 1 base and 9 bases, with 7 bases remaining between them. CDR3 length equals 12 residues. Germline CDR1 SEHNR, CDR2 FQNEAQ (reference sequence). CDR3 DNA sequence: TGTGCCAGCAGCTTAGGGGTGGGTGAGCAGTTCTTC. Residues: CASSLGVGEQFF.

There are a few counts of this clonotype. This chain links TRBV7-8 with TRBJ1-5, with D tentatively TRBD1 (5 bases). CDR3 length: 16 amino acids. Germline V gene data show CDR1 as SGHVS and CDR2 as FQNEAQ. Trimming stripped 2 bases from V and 6 bases from J, with 17 bases between. CDR3 amino acids: CASSLRPNRMGQPQHF. CDR3 nucleotides: TGTGCCAGCAGCTTAAGGCCCAACAGGATGGGTCAGCCCCAGCATTTT.

This clonotype was recorded a few times. The genes are TRBV4-3 and TRBJ2-7; 9 positions agree with TRBD1. Germline CDR1 and CDR2: LGHNA and YSLEER. The V and J ends lost 4 bases and 5 bases, in that order; junction bases with no gene match: 12. CDR3 size: 16 residues. The CDR3 here is CASSRALTGGVHEQYF. The CDR3 DNA sequence: TGCGCCAGCAGCCGGGCGCTGACAGGGGGAGTCCACGAGCAGTACTTC.

There are many counts of this clonotype. This chain links TRBV5-1 with TRBJ2-3, with 7 bases that match TRBD2. V was pared by 2 bases and J by 0 bases, with 3 bases of the junction left unmatched. The CDR3 runs 15 residues. CDR1 and CDR2 (germline): SGHRS, YFSETQ. The CDR3 DNA sequence: TGCGCCAGCAGCTTCGCGGGACTAAGCACAGATACGCAGTATTTT. As protein: CASSFAGLSTDTQYF.

V usage is TRBV7-2 and J usage is TRBJ2-1; possibly TRBD2 for D (6 bases). Trimming removed 4 bases from V and 4 bases from J, with 11 bases in between. The CDR3 has 14 residues. Germline V gene data show CDR1 as SGHTA and CDR2 as FQGNSA. The CDR3 here is CASSSREIYNEQFF. CDR3 DNA: TGTGCCAGCAGCTCTCGGGAGATTTACAATGAGCAGTTCTTC.

This clonotype was counted a few times. The chain carries TRBV3-1 and TRBJ2-3; D is unresolved. Per the germline V gene, CDR1 is LGHDT and CDR2 is YNNKEL (reference sequence). The CDR3 loop spans 13 amino acids. Trimming stripped 0 bases from V and 5 bases from J, with 6 bases between. Here the CDR3 DNA reads TGTGCCAGCAGCCAAGAGATACGAGATACGCAGTATTTT. This gives the protein CASSQEIRDTQYF.